This TCR beta chain was recorded in a study of a mutant IDH1 vaccine in newly diagnosed glioma. About this clone itself: Antigen unknown.

The time point here: week 35, safety follow-up. Every vaccination contained 300 ug of the mutant IDH1 20-mer peptide and was paired with topical imiquimod. Data came from immunoSEQ multiplex PCR; TCRdb stores just in-frame clones and leaves some out. This table has over 35,000 clones, about 80% appearing once. Germline V lookup: CDR1 MNHEY, CDR2 SMNVEV (reference sequence). The ends were cut back, 3 bases at V and 0 bases at J, with 6 bases in the middle. The CDR3 extends over 14 amino acids. The receptor's source is a woman aged 50 to 65 with glioma. Sequences were derived from PBMCs, sampled from a glioma patient whose treatment included an IDH1 peptide vaccine. The chain couples TRBV27 to TRBJ1-5; D uncertain. The CDR3 nucleotides read TGTGCCAGCAGTTTGGGGTATAGCAATCAGCCCCAGCATTTT. Its translation: CASSLGYSNQPQHF.